The sequence of this T cell receptor beta chain was determined in a study of chemoradiotherapy in HPV16-positive cancers. Samples were taken several times over chemoradiotherapy. The CDR3 runs to 15 residues. Trimming removed 3 bases from V and 0 bases from J, with 6 bases in between. In germline, CDR1 is MNHEY, CDR2 SVGAGI. This clone was observed once. The protocol was immunoSEQ multiplex PCR, while the TCRdb copy is restricted to in-frame clones and leaves out a portion. The top ten clones hold approximately 8.4% of a sample with approximately 4,600 clones, around 90% of them seen once. The specimen comprised tumor tissue, sampled from a patient who underwent chemoradiotherapy. The V and J genes are TRBV6-5 and TRBJ2-6, with unresolved D. The receptor was derived from a human donor with HPV-associated anogenital cancer. The CDR3 nucleotides are TGTGCCAGCAGTTATTTACTCTCTGGGGCCAACGTCCTGACTTTC. Amino acids: CASSYLLSGANVLTF.